Below, 10 T cell receptor beta chains from the same sample are listed, as sequenced in a study of regulatory T cells in long-lasting Graves disease. Time point in this sample: persistent/refractory GD, antithyroid drugs over 5 years with positive TRAb. Researchers made the TCR library from RNA that was extracted from PBMCs. CDR3-region Arm-PCR and iRepertoire HTBI primers produced the TCR beta libraries. TCRdb re-derived calls from the multiplex PCR reads in MiXCR, one entry per CDR3 protein. Of more than 300,000 distinct CDR3 sequences detected, 15% to 20% appear once; the ten largest clones hold roughly 27%. Here the sequenced sample was peripheral blood mononuclear cells (PBMCs), taken when the disease was refractory, from a patient treated with antithyroid drugs. The receptors were gathered from a female donor with Graves disease.

V usage is TRBV13 and J usage is TRBJ2-7; a possible D gene is TRBD1 (6 bases). The germline CDR1 and CDR2 sequences are PRHDT and FYEKMQ (reference sequence). The V gene lost 5 bases and the J gene lost 7 bases, with 24 bases spanning the gap. CDR3 size: 16 residues. The CDR3 spells CASSANLRGRSGEQYF. CDR3 bases: TGTGCCAGCAGCGCAAATCTTAGGGGGAGATCGGGGGAGCAGTACTTC.

This clonotype was picked up many times. This chain links TRBV12-3 or TRBV12-4 with TRBJ1-3; D is unclear. The CDR3 covers 14 residues. Between the trimmed V and J ends, which lost 6 bases and 4 bases, there was a span of 13 bases. As DNA, the CDR3 is TGTGCCAGCAGCCAGACAAGGCGGGGAAACACCATATATTTT. Translating it yields CASSQTRRGNTIYF.

This clonotype has a handful of counts. V and J are TRBV29-1 and TRBJ1-2; D gene ambiguous. Trimming shortened V by 2 bases and J by 6 bases, and 10 bases separated the two germline ends. Germline values: CDR1 SQVTM, CDR2 ANQGSEA. This CDR3 has 12 residues. The CDR3 coding sequence is TGCAGCGTTGAATTAGCCGGTGATGGCTACACCTTC. It is translated as CSVELAGDGYTF.

There are many counts of this clonotype. The chain combines TRBV12-3 or TRBV12-4 with TRBJ1-1; 9 bases align to TRBD1. The V and J ends lost 5 bases and 9 bases, in that order; junction bases with no gene match: 10. The CDR3 length is 14 residues. The CDR3 protein is CASSPPRDREKAFF. In DNA, the CDR3 is TGTGCCAGCAGTCCACCCCGGGACAGGGAAAAAGCTTTCTTT.

This clonotype was detected ten times or more. The CDR3 sequence: CASSLGTDGSSEAFF. CDR3 coding DNA: TGTGCCAGCAGTTTGGGAACGGACGGGTCATCTGAAGCTTTCTTT. The rearrangement links TRBV27 to TRBJ1-1; D is ambiguous. V gave up 3 bases and J gave up 6 bases, with 17 bases separating them. Germline V gene sequence: CDR1 MNHEY, CDR2 SMNVEV (reference sequence). The CDR3 has 15 amino acids.

A few counts support this clonotype. The CDR3 region is CAWMGHIQETQYF. In DNA form, the CDR3 reads TGTGCCTGGATGGGACACATCCAAGAGACCCAGTACTTC. The chain employs TRBV30 and TRBJ2-5; TRBD1 is a possible D gene (6 bases). The V end was cut by 4 bases, the J end by 1 base, with 10 bases between. Germline V lookup: CDR1 GTSNPN, CDR2 SVGIG (reference sequence). The CDR3 covers 13 residues.

This rearrangement joins TRBV3-1 to TRBJ1-5; D is possibly TRBD1 (6 bases). This CDR3 contains 14 residues. CDR1 and CDR2 from the germline V gene are LGHDT and YNNKEL (reference sequence). V was pared by 1 base and J by 7 bases, with 11 bases between. CDR3 coding DNA: TGTGCCAGCAGCCAAGCTTTGGGGGGCCAGCCCCAGCATTTT. This codes for CASSQALGGQPQHF.

This clonotype was picked up many times. CDR3 residues: CASSLGFGTSGSSLQETQYF. In DNA form, the CDR3 reads TGTGCCAGCAGCTTAGGATTTGGGACTAGCGGGAGTTCCCTCCAAGAGACCCAGTACTTC. This chain connects TRBV7-9 to TRBJ2-5; TRBD2 aligns across 14 bases. CDR3 length equals 20 residues. V lost 1 base, J lost 1 base, and 11 bases stayed unmatched. Germline assignment: CDR1 SEHNR and CDR2 FQNEAQ (reference sequence).

This clonotype was picked up many times. This chain's CDR3 is CASKQDSGNTIYF. The CDR3 coding sequence is TGTGCCAGCAAACAGGACTCTGGAAACACCATATATTTT. The V call is TRBV12-3 or TRBV12-4, the J call TRBJ1-3; D perhaps matches TRBD1 (5 bases). The CDR3 spans 13 residues. V shed 7 bases and J shed 0 bases, with 7 bases lying between them.

This clonotype was counted at least ten times. V usage is TRBV18 and J usage is TRBJ2-5; D perhaps matches TRBD2 (6 bases). The CDR3 consists of 15 residues. Trimming left V 2 bases short and J 2 bases short, with 12 bases between. Germline lookup yields CDR1 KGHSH and CDR2 LQKENI. The CDR3 DNA reads TGTGCCAGCTCACCATGGGACTCCCGGCAAGAGACCCAGTACTTC. Translated, it gives CASSPWDSRQETQYF. The variable domain in full, with the rest retrieved from reference TRBV18 and TRBJ2-5, is NAGVMQNPRHLVRRRGQEARLRCSPMKGHSHVYWYRQLPEEGLKFMVYLQKENIIDESGMPKERFSAEFPKEGPSILRIQQVVRGDSAAYFCASSPWDSRQETQYFGPGTRLLVL.